The present TCR beta chain was sequenced within a study of cytomegalovirus exposure and HLA in healthy donors. CDR1 MNHNY and CDR2 SVGAGI come from the germline V gene (reference sequence). Trimming took 0 bases from V and 3 from J, leaving 8 bases between them. This CDR3 contains 14 residues. Notes on the study in general: Apart from CMV serostatus, no immune exposure information was available.

With respect to this clone: What it binds is not known.

The PCR contained 60 Vbeta and 13 Jbeta primers. TCRdb's table, derived via immunoSEQ multiplex PCR, lists solely in-frame clones and lacks some. This sample has 150,000 or so clones; about four fifths occur once, and the top ten carry about 4%. Sample: PBMCs. This rearrangement joins TRBV6-6 to TRBJ1-1; maybe TRBD1 (5 bases). The receptor's source is a man aged 50-59 years in good health and CMV-seropositive. This CDR3 reads CASSYSRADTEAFF. CDR3 sequence (DNA): TGTGCCAGCAGTTACTCCAGGGCAGACACTGAAGCTTTCTTT.